Sequencing of this T cell receptor beta chain was carried out in a study of identical twins. After template switching added a universal primer site, the resulting cDNA carried unique molecular identifiers. TCRdb analysed the 5' RACE reads with MiXCR anew, one entry per CDR3 protein. The table shows a few hundred thousand distinct CDR3 sequences, with 7.5% to 10% occurring only once. A note on this clonotype: The target antigen is unknown.

Trimming pared 7 bases from V and 0 bases from J, leaving 5 bases between. This CDR3 is 12 amino acids long. Findings and caveats of the study: Conclusions rested on cross-sectional statistics rather than following the same donors. Fewer insertions were carried by abundant cord blood beta clonotypes, but none was seen in memory repertoires.

These records were also assigned to another study, of yellow fever vaccine responses in identical twins. From that second work: Twins reportedly appeared to share part of their vaccine T cell response while keeping part individual.

The rearrangement joins TRBV12-3 or TRBV12-4 to TRBJ2-3; no firm D call. The sequenced sample consisted of PBMCs. The sequence was collected from a woman between 18 and 29 years old in good health. CDR3 nucleotide sequence: TGTGCCAGCACGTTAAGCACAGATACGCAGTATTTT. The encoded protein is CASTLSTDTQYF.